In this sample, the clone carrying this T cell receptor beta chain turned up once. Clones were sequenced by immunoSEQ multiplex PCR, and TCRdb holds only the in-frame ones, with some missing. The sample holds some 150,000 clones, approximately 91% seen once. This sample stems from a study of T cell responses to AZD1222 COVID-19 vaccine. Germline CDR1 is SGHAT and CDR2 is FQNNGV. J lost 4 bases, V lost 5 bases, and 5 bases had no gene match. There are 15 residues in the CDR3. The clonotype comes from an adult in good health. Sequences were derived from peripheral blood, sampled on day 0 of AZD1222 vaccination. The chain carries TRBV11-2 and TRBJ2-1; 10 bases agree with TRBD2. CDR3 nucleotides: TGTGCCAGCAGCACCGGACTAGCGGCTTACAATGAGCAGTTCTTC. Protein product: CASSTGLAAYNEQFF.